The next 14 T cell receptor beta chains were all read from a single sample in a study of multiple sclerosis patients with progressive multifocal leukoencephalopathy. Time point described: time of PML onset. The table came from immunoSEQ multiplex PCR; TCRdb's copy has only in-frame clones and leaves some out. In the table there are 25,000 to 35,000 clones, more than 70% of which are singletons. This specimen consisted of PBMCs, obtained from a patient treated with natalizumab. The receptors stem from a woman aged 25 to 39 with progressive multifocal leukoencephalopathy.

The gene calls are TRBV5-1 and TRBJ2-5; 9 nucleotides agree with TRBD1. Germline trimming cut 0 bases from V and 5 bases from J; bases unmatched to any gene: 5. The germline V gene has CDR1 SGHRS and CDR2 YFSETQ. The CDR3 has 15 amino acids. This chain's CDR3 is CASSLAGTGKETQYF. The DNA for the CDR3 is TGCGCCAGCAGCTTGGCAGGGACAGGGAAGGAGACCCAGTACTTC.

The chain links TRBV28 to TRBJ2-7; D tentatively reads TRBD1 or TRBD2 (6 bases each). Germline values: CDR1 MDHEN, CDR2 SYDVKM. V gave up 5 bases and J gave up 11 bases, with 16 bases separating them. CDR3 length equals 12 residues. This chain's CDR3 is CASSTRGVTEYF. CDR3 sequence (DNA): TGTGCCAGCAGTACGAGGGGGGTTACGGAGTACTTC.

The V and J genes are TRBV6-5 and TRBJ1-1; D remains unclear. The CDR3 covers 12 residues. Looked up from germline, CDR1 is MNHEY and CDR2 is SVGAGI. V gave up 2 bases and J gave up 1 base, with 2 bases separating them. The CDR3 sequence: CASSYPNTEAFF. The CDR3 bases are TGTGCCAGCAGTTACCCGAACACTGAAGCTTTCTTT.

As for this clone: Other DNA variants within this sample encode the same CDR3. CDR3 bases: TGTGCCAGCAGTGAAGAGAGCTATGGCTACACCTTC. As protein: CASSEESYGYTF. The rearrangement links TRBV2 to TRBJ1-2, with D unclear. V was clipped by 1 base and J by 4 bases, with 4 bases between them. There are 12 residues in the CDR3. CDR1 is SNHLY and CDR2 is FYNNEI in the germline V gene.

The chain is built from TRBV4-3 and TRBJ2-2; possibly TRBD1 for D (6 bases). The CDR3 spans 15 residues. V lost 3 bases to trimming and J lost 5 bases, with 13 bases between them. CDR1 is LGHNA, CDR2 YSLEER, per germline. The CDR3 spells CASSQRTVGTGELFF. The CDR3 DNA follows: TGCGCCAGCAGCCAGAGGACAGTGGGGACCGGGGAGCTGTTTTTT.

This clone came up once. CDR3 nucleotide sequence: TGCAGTGTCTCAAACCAGGGGACGCAGTATTTT. Translating it yields CSVSNQGTQYF. This rearrangement joins TRBV20-1 to TRBJ2-3, with D perhaps matching TRBD1 (6 bases). Germline CDR1 and CDR2: DFQATT and SNEGSKA (reference sequence). The CDR3 has 11 amino acids. The V end was cut by 7 bases, the J end by 9 bases, with 14 bases between.

The chain employs TRBV27 and TRBJ2-2; the D is unclear. The CDR3 extends over 16 amino acids. V lost 3 bases and J lost 3, with 14 bases in between. In germline, CDR1 is MNHEY, CDR2 SMNVEV (reference sequence). This chain's CDR3 is CASSFIFRADTGELFF. As DNA, the CDR3 is TGTGCCAGCAGTTTTATTTTCCGGGCCGACACCGGGGAGCTGTTTTTT.

This chain joins TRBV27 and TRBJ2-2; 9 bases are a match to TRBD2. Looked up from germline, CDR1 is MNHEY and CDR2 is SMNVEV (reference sequence). After removal of 7 bases from V and 4 bases from J, the junction contained 16 bases not matched to a gene. The length of the CDR3 is 18 residues. The CDR3 loop is CASKGVTLAGKGTGELFF. In DNA, the CDR3 is TGTGCCAGCAAGGGCGTCACGCTAGCGGGAAAGGGCACCGGGGAGCTGTTTTTT.

V usage is TRBV5-1 and J usage is TRBJ2-1, with 7 bases aligning to TRBD2. Trimming removed 4 bases from V and 8 bases from J; junction bases left unmatched: 15. The CDR3 totals 16 residues. Germline V gene lookup returns CDR1 SGHRS and CDR2 YFSETQ. The CDR3 reads CASSPGLREFEDEQFF. For the CDR3, the DNA is TGCGCCAGCAGCCCGGGACTACGGGAGTTTGAGGATGAGCAGTTCTTC.

This sequence joins TRBV5-4 and TRBJ2-7, with 8 bases lining up with TRBD2. Losses at the gene ends were 2 bases for V and 3 bases for J; bases not matched to a gene: 7. The CDR3 is made up of 15 amino acids. CDR1 and CDR2 (germline): SGHNT, YYREEE (reference sequence). The CDR3 DNA sequence: TGTGCCAGCAGCTTACAAGCGGGAGATCTCTACGAGCAGTACTTC. Protein sequence: CASSLQAGDLYEQYF.

The chain combines TRBV18 with TRBJ2-7, with a possible D match to TRBD1 (6 bases). In germline, CDR1 is KGHSH, CDR2 LQKENI. Trimming removed 3 bases at V and 5 bases at J, with 11 bases between. The CDR3 has 13 amino acids. CDR3 nucleotide sequence: TGTGCCAGCTCACCCAACAGGGAAGACGAGCAGTACTTC. As protein: CASSPNREDEQYF.

This chain joins TRBV4-1 and TRBJ2-7, with 9 bases that match TRBD2. Trimming removed 1 base from V and 3 bases from J; junction bases left unmatched: 4. Per the germline V gene, CDR1 is MGHRA and CDR2 is YSYEKL. This CDR3 contains 15 residues. CDR3 in amino acids: CASSQAGGGGYEQYF. The CDR3 bases are TGCGCCAGCAGCCAAGCCGGCGGGGGGGGCTACGAGCAGTACTTC.

The chain recombines TRBV2 with TRBJ2-2; 11 bases agree with TRBD2. J gave up 6 bases and V 8 bases, and 14 bases lay outside the gene matches. The CDR3 runs 17 residues. Germline V lookup: CDR1 SNHLY, CDR2 FYNNEI. CDR3 DNA sequence: TGTGCCAGCGGGGATAGCGGGAGGGCCCACCTCCCCGGGGAGCTGTTTTTT. It translates to CASGDSGRAHLPGELFF.

The gene calls are TRBV21-1 and TRBJ1-5; the table names TRBD1, a call not compared with the DNA. TRBV21-1 is annotated as a pseudogene. The CDR3 spans 14 residues. The CDR3 DNA is TGTGCCAGCAGCACACGAACAGGGGTTCAGCCCCAGCATTTT. As protein: CASSTRTGVQPQHF.